The 29 T cell receptor beta chains below come from one sample, sequenced in a study of lymphopenia after photon versus proton radiotherapy. Assay: immunoSEQ multiplex PCR; the TCRdb copy retains only in-frame clones and omits some. The table records 35,000 to 45,000 clones, about 83% of them present only once. The material was peripheral blood, obtained from a patient treated with proton-based radiotherapy. These receptors originate from a woman in her 70s with pancreatic cancer.

CDR3 protein: CASSYTTGFGNTIYF. The CDR3 coding sequence is TGTGCCAGCAGTTACACCACAGGGTTTGGAAACACCATATATTTT. J is TRBJ1-3 and V is TRBV6-5, with a tentative D call TRBD1 (6 bases). This CDR3 is 15 amino acids long. The germline V and J ends were trimmed by 2 bases and 3 bases, with 11 bases remaining between them. Per germline, CDR1 MNHEY and CDR2 SVGAGI.

The CDR3 nucleotides are TGTGCCAGCAGTTACTCACGGGGCGGCAATCAGCCCCAGCATTTT. This sequence encodes CASSYSRGGNQPQHF. The chain couples TRBV6-5 to TRBJ1-5; possibly TRBD1 for D (5 bases). Trimming took 0 bases from V and 2 from J, leaving 8 bases between them. This CDR3 is 15 amino acids long. CDR1 is MNHEY, CDR2 SVGAGI, per germline.

V is TRBV7-2 and J is TRBJ1-2; TRBD1 might be the D (5 bases). Germline CDR1 is SGHTA and CDR2 is FQGNSA. This CDR3 contains 13 residues. V was shortened by 6 bases and J by 2 bases, with 10 bases between the two germline ends. The CDR3 nucleotides read TGTGCCAGCAGAGCTGACAGCAACTATGGCTACACCTTC. This translates into CASRADSNYGYTF.

The V and J genes are TRBV9 and TRBJ2-7; 12 bases align to TRBD2. CDR1 and CDR2 from the germline V gene are SGDLS and YYNGEE. Germline trimming cut 2 bases from V and 5 bases from J; bases unmatched to any gene: 5. The CDR3 consists of 15 residues. The CDR3 nucleotides read TGTGCCAGCAGCGTGACTAGCGGGAGAGGGAACGAGCAGTACTTC. Its translation: CASSVTSGRGNEQYF.

This clone has more than one count but fewer than ten. The CDR3 DNA is TGTGCCAGCAGCAAACTCGGACAGGTCTCTGGGGAGACCCAGTACTTC. Translated: CASSKLGQVSGETQYF. V usage is TRBV21-1 and J usage is TRBJ2-5; TRBD1, the table's D call, was not compared with the DNA. TRBV21-1 is marked as a pseudogene. The CDR3 runs to 16 residues.

The V call is TRBV13, the J call TRBJ1-1; tentatively, D is TRBD1 (5 bases). This CDR3 has 13 amino acids. V was pared by 4 bases and J by 1 base, with 7 bases between. Germline values: CDR1 PRHDT, CDR2 FYEKMQ (reference sequence). The DNA of the CDR3 is TGTGCCAGCAGCTGGGGGGAGAACACTGAAGCTTTCTTT. This codes for CASSWGENTEAFF.

The rearrangement uses TRBV9 and TRBJ2-7; no definite D call. This CDR3 has 14 amino acids. The V end lost 2 bases, the J end lost 2 bases, and 11 bases lay between the germline ends. Germline V gives CDR1 SGDLS, CDR2 YYNGEE. The CDR3 is CASSVGRRTYEQYF. Here the CDR3 DNA reads TGTGCCAGCAGCGTGGGCCGCCGGACCTACGAGCAGTACTTC.

The rearrangement uses TRBV6-1 and TRBJ2-3, with no clear D. The V and J ends lost 8 bases and 5 bases respectively, with 8 bases between them. The CDR3 contains 11 residues. Per germline, CDR1 MNHNS and CDR2 SASEGT. CDR3 sequence: CASLTQDTQYF. CDR3 in DNA: TGTGCCAGCCTGACGCAAGATACGCAGTATTTT.

This clone was recorded once. DNA for the CDR3: TGTGCCAGCAGTTACCTGACAGGGGAGGGAAAACTGTTTTTT. Protein product: CASSYLTGEGKLFF. The genes are TRBV6-5 and TRBJ1-4; 8 nucleotides line up with TRBD1. The V segment lost 2 bases and the J segment 10 bases; nucleotides outside the gene matches: 6. The length of the CDR3 is 14 residues. Germline V CDR1 and CDR2: MNHEY, SVGAGI.

The chain links TRBV7-8 to TRBJ2-7; 7 bases map to TRBD1. Germline CDR1 SGHVS, CDR2 FQNEAQ. The CDR3 spans 14 residues. Losses at the gene ends were 3 bases for V and 3 bases for J; bases not matched to a gene: 5. The CDR3 reads CASSLGQTFYEQYF. The CDR3 region has the DNA TGTGCCAGCAGCTTGGGACAGACCTTCTACGAGCAGTACTTC.

This chain uses TRBV9 with TRBJ2-1; 7 nucleotides align to TRBD2. This CDR3 region has 15 residues. CDR1 is SGDLS and CDR2 is YYNGEE in the germline V gene. Unmatched junction bases numbered 6, after V lost 2 bases and J lost 4 bases. CDR3 region: CASSVRDYLYNEQFF. CDR3 bases: TGTGCCAGCAGCGTTCGGGACTACCTATACAATGAGCAGTTCTTC.

The chain combines TRBV11-2 with TRBJ2-1; D is perhaps TRBD1 or TRBD2 (5 bases each). Deletions cut 8 bases from V and 9 bases from J, with 23 bases between. The germline V gene has CDR1 SGHAT and CDR2 FQNNGV. The CDR3 runs to 15 residues. The CDR3 coding sequence is TGTGCCAGCGGAGACTTGAATGGGGAGAGGGGTGAGCAGTTCTTC. It encodes CASGDLNGERGEQFF. Full variable domain (remainder filled in from reference TRBV11-2 and TRBJ2-1): EAGVAQSPRYKIIEKRQSVAFWCNPISGHATLYWYQQILGQGPKLLIQFQNNGVVDDSQLPKDRFSAERLKGVDSTLKIQPAKLEDSAVYLCASGDLNGERGEQFFGPGTRLTVL.

The chain uses TRBV30 and TRBJ2-2, with no clear D. The V gene lost 5 bases and the J gene lost 2 bases, with 9 bases spanning the gap. In germline, CDR1 is GTSNPN, CDR2 SVGIG (reference sequence). The CDR3 loop spans 13 amino acids. CDR3 residues: CAWGTANTGELFF. In nucleotides, the CDR3 is TGTGCCTGGGGCACGGCTAACACCGGGGAGCTGTTTTTT.

The chain carries TRBV27 and TRBJ1-1; TRBD1 is a possible D gene (5 bases). Germline V gene lookup returns CDR1 MNHEY and CDR2 SMNVEV (reference sequence). The CDR3 contains 13 residues. Trimming shortened V by 2 bases and J by 11 bases, and 15 bases separated the two germline ends. The CDR3 here is CASSLGPGGLAFF. The CDR3 DNA is TGTGCCAGCAGTTTAGGCCCGGGGGGATTGGCTTTCTTT.

The chain uses TRBV28 and TRBJ2-7; 11 bases are shared with TRBD2. This CDR3 has 14 residues. Germline CDR1 and CDR2: MDHEN and SYDVKM. J gave up 5 bases and V 5 bases, and 5 bases lay outside the gene matches. CDR3 in amino acids: CASSPLAGGNEQYF. The CDR3 DNA reads as TGTGCCAGCAGTCCGTTAGCGGGAGGGAACGAGCAGTACTTC.

The gene calls are TRBV2 and TRBJ2-5; 14 nucleotides match TRBD2. Unmatched junction bases numbered 18, after V lost 7 bases and J lost 2 bases. CDR1 is SNHLY, CDR2 FYNNEI, per germline. CDR3 length: 20 residues. The CDR3 sequence is CASTRSGTSGSGGFQETQYF. CDR3 nucleotide sequence: TGTGCCAGCACTAGATCCGGGACTAGCGGGAGTGGGGGATTTCAAGAGACCCAGTACTTC. Filled out from reference TRBV2 and TRBJ2-5, the complete variable domain reads EPEVTQTPSHQVTQMGQEVILRCVPISNHLYFYWYRQILGQKVEFLVSFYNNEISEKSEIFDDQFSVERPDGSNFTLKIRSTKLEDSAMYFCASTRSGTSGSGGFQETQYFGPGTRLLVL.

The chain carries TRBV28 and TRBJ1-1, with TRBD1 matching over 7 bases. This CDR3 spans 15 amino acids. Germline CDR1 MDHEN, CDR2 SYDVKM. The V and J ends lost 5 bases and 3 bases, in that order; junction bases with no gene match: 9. Here the CDR3 reads CASSTRQGGYTEAFF. The CDR3 coding sequence is TGTGCCAGCAGTACTAGACAGGGAGGGTACACTGAAGCTTTCTTT.

The chain couples TRBV10-3 to TRBJ2-5, with D unresolved. Trimming took 0 bases from V and 0 from J, leaving 8 bases between them. Germline V gene sequence: CDR1 ENHRY, CDR2 SYGVKD. The CDR3 is made up of 15 amino acids. CDR3 protein: CAISESNGYQETQYF. In DNA form, the CDR3 reads TGTGCCATCAGTGAGTCGAACGGGTACCAAGAGACCCAGTACTTC.

The chain uses TRBV30 and TRBJ1-4; D not resolved. CDR1 GTSNPN and CDR2 SVGIG come from the germline V gene (reference sequence). This CDR3 is 13 amino acids long. V was pared by 5 bases and J by 8 bases, with 15 bases between. CDR3 DNA sequence: TGTGCCTGGGGAGGCCCGATGGGGGAAAAACTGTTTTTT. It is translated as CAWGGPMGEKLFF. Drawing the rest from reference TRBV30 and TRBJ1-4, the complete variable domain is SQTIHQWPATLVQPVGSPLSLECTVEGTSNPNLYWYRQAAGRGLQLLFYSVGIGQISSEVPQNLSASRPQDRQFILSSKKLLLSDSGFYLCAWGGPMGEKLFFGSGTQLSVL.

This rearrangement joins TRBV27 to TRBJ2-3; perhaps D is TRBD1 or TRBD2 (6 bases each). The CDR3 runs 14 residues. Per germline, CDR1 MNHEY and CDR2 SMNVEV (reference sequence). The V end lost 3 bases, the J end lost 5 bases, and 12 bases lay between the germline ends. CDR3 amino acids: CASSFWGAGDTQYF. Written as DNA, the CDR3 is TGTGCCAGCAGTTTTTGGGGGGCGGGAGATACGCAGTATTTT.

The chain recombines TRBV2 with TRBJ2-2; D is unresolved. V lost 11 bases and J 4 bases, leaving 14 bases between the germline ends. Germline loops: CDR1 SNHLY, CDR2 FYNNEI. The CDR3 consists of 13 residues. CDR3 protein: CACEERPTGELFF. The DNA of the CDR3 is TGTGCCTGCGAAGAGCGCCCCACCGGGGAGCTGTTTTTT.

V usage is TRBV10-3 and J usage is TRBJ2-1, with a possible D match to TRBD2 (5 bases). V lost 3 bases and J 0 bases, leaving 18 bases between the germline ends. Germline CDR1 and CDR2: ENHRY and SYGVKD. The CDR3 length is 18 residues. The CDR3 sequence is CAISEPGTGALSYNEQFF. For the CDR3, the DNA is TGTGCCATCAGTGAACCGGGAACGGGTGCGCTCTCCTACAATGAGCAGTTCTTC.

The chain is built from TRBV9 and TRBJ2-3, with D unclear. V was cut by 1 base and J by 0 bases, with 9 bases left in between. The germline gives CDR1 SGDLS, CDR2 YYNGEE. The CDR3 is 15 amino acids. The CDR3 DNA sequence: TGTGCCAGCAGCGTAATCCCGGCTAGCACAGATACGCAGTATTTT. Amino acid sequence: CASSVIPASTDTQYF.

The V and J genes are TRBV7-9 and TRBJ2-1; a weak D match, TRBD2 (5 bases). The CDR3 extends over 13 amino acids. The germline gives CDR1 SEHNR, CDR2 FQNEAQ (reference sequence). V was shortened by 5 bases and J by 15 bases, with 20 bases between the two germline ends. In DNA form, the CDR3 reads TGTGCCAGCAGCACTTTCTCGGACTCGGCTCCGTTCTTC. The encoded protein is CASSTFSDSAPFF.

This rearrangement joins TRBV7-2 to TRBJ1-1; 7 nucleotides match TRBD1. The ends lost 5 bases at V and 2 bases at J; junction bases unmatched: 5. Germline CDR1 is SGHTA and CDR2 is FQGNSA. The CDR3 loop spans 14 amino acids. CDR3 bases: TGTGCCAGCAGCCTAGACAGGGAAAACACTGAAGCTTTCTTT. As protein: CASSLDRENTEAFF.

This sequence joins TRBV19 and TRBJ1-4; perhaps TRBD1 as D (5 bases). Germline V gives CDR1 LNHDA, CDR2 SQIVND (reference sequence). The V gene lost 7 bases and the J gene lost 4 bases, with 16 bases spanning the gap. The CDR3 is 15 amino acids. For the CDR3, the DNA is TGTGCCAGTACTGGGGCGCAGACGAATAATGAAAAACTGTTTTTT. Protein sequence: CASTGAQTNNEKLFF.

V and J are TRBV10-3 and TRBJ2-7; tentatively, D is TRBD2 (5 bases). CDR3 length equals 15 residues. Trimming stripped 2 bases from V and 2 bases from J, with 13 bases between. The germline V gene has CDR1 ENHRY and CDR2 SYGVKD. CDR3 residues: CAISETESGTYEQYF. DNA for the CDR3: TGTGCCATCAGTGAGACAGAGTCCGGGACCTACGAGCAGTACTTC.

J is TRBJ1-1 and V is TRBV9; D gene uncertain. In germline, CDR1 is SGDLS, CDR2 YYNGEE. Trimming shortened V by 0 bases and J by 3 bases, and 6 bases separated the two germline ends. The CDR3 loop spans 13 amino acids. CDR3 sequence reads: CASSVDGDTEAFF. The CDR3 nucleotides read TGTGCCAGCAGCGTAGACGGGGACACTGAAGCTTTCTTT.

The V and J genes are TRBV7-6 and TRBJ1-3; D ambiguous. Trimming stripped 1 base from V and 1 base from J, with 14 bases between. CDR3 length: 17 amino acids. Germline V gives CDR1 SGHVS, CDR2 FNYEAQ. CDR3 loop: CASSLGQAKRSGNTIYF. DNA for the CDR3: TGTGCCAGCAGCTTAGGGCAGGCCAAAAGATCTGGAAACACCATATATTTT. Drawing the rest from reference TRBV7-6 and TRBJ1-3, the complete variable domain is GAGVSQSPRYKVTKRGQDVALRCDPISGHVSLYWYRQALGQGPEFLTYFNYEAQQDKSGLPNDRFSAERPEGSISTLTIQRTEQRDSAMYRCASSLGQAKRSGNTIYFGEGSWLTVV.